This TCR beta chain was observed in a study of tumor and adjacent non-tumor tissue in lung cancer. Overall study findings and caveats: Tumor tissue had significantly higher TCR diversity than normal lung.

V lost 3 bases, J lost 7 bases, and 14 bases stayed unmatched. The CDR3 is made up of 15 amino acids. Germline CDR1 is DFQATT and CDR2 is SNEGSKA (reference sequence). The template was RNA from unsorted bulk tissue. Three rounds of nested PCR, following a modified ARM-PCR protocol, produced the TCRbeta library. TCRdb processed the multiplex PCR reads anew with MiXCR; each CDR3 protein has one entry. The table has 200,000 to 250,000 distinct CDR3 sequences, 70% to 75% seen once. Remarks on this clonotype: The antigen is not known.

This rearrangement joins TRBV20-1 to TRBJ2-5, with TRBD2 matching over 7 bases. Sequencing input: lung tumor tissue. The sequence was obtained from a man between 60 and 70 years old with non-small cell lung cancer. The CDR3 DNA sequence: TGCAGTGCTAGTCCCCCTAGCGGAGGAGGAGTGACCCAGTACTTC. Amino acid sequence: CSASPPSGGGVTQYF.